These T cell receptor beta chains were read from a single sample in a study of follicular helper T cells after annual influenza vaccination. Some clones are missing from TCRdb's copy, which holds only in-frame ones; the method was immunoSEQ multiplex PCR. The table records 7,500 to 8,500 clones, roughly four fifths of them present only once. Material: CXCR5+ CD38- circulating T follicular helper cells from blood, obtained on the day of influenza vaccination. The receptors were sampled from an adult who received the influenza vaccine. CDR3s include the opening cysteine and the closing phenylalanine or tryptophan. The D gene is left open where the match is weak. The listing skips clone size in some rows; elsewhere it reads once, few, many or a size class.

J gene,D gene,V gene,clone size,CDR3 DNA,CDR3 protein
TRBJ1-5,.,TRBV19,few,TGTGCCAGTCAAGGTAGCAATCAGCCCCAGCATTTT,CASQGSNQPQHF
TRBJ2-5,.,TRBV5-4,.,TGTGCCAGCAGCTTGCAAGGTGATTATAAAGAGACCCAGTACTTC,CASSLQGDYKETQYF
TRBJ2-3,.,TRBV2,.,TGTGCCAGCAGTGAGGCTAGCAGTGATACGCAGTATTTT,CASSEASSDTQYF
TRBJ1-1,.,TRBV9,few,TGTGCCAGCAGCGTAGATCTCAGTAGCTCTGAAGCTTTCTTT,CASSVDLSSSEAFF
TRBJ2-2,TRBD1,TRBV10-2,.,TGCGCCAGCAGTGGCTTCACCGGGACAGCCATCTCTCGCGGGGAGCTGTTTTTT,CASSGFTGTAISRGELFF
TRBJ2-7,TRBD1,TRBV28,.,TGTGCCAGCAGTTCAAACAGGGGAACAATCCACGAGCAGTACTTC,CASSSNRGTIHEQYF
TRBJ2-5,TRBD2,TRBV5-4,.,TGTGCCAGCAGCAAAACTAGCGGGGCAAGACAAGAGACCCAGTACTTC,CASSKTSGARQETQYF
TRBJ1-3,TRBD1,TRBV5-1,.,TGCGCCAGCAGCCCCCGACAGGGGGCTGGGAACACCATATATTTT,CASSPRQGAGNTIYF
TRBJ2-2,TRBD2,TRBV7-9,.,TGTGCCAGCAGCCCACGCGGGGGGGCCCCCGGGGAGCTGTTTTTT,CASSPRGGAPGELFF
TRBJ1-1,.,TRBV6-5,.,TGTGCCAGCAGCTCGACAGGAAGGAACACTGAAGCTTTCTTT,CASSSTGRNTEAFF
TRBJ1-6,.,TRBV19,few,TGTGCCAGTAGGAGTATAGACAACAATTCACCCCTCCACTTT,CASRSIDNNSPLHF
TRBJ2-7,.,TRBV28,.,TGTGCCAGCAGTTCGACAGCCTCGGGGGCCGACGAGCAGTACTTC,CASSSTASGADEQYF
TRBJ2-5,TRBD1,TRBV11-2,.,TGTGCCAGCAGCCTTACGACAGGGGGAGAGACCCAGTACTTC,CASSLTTGGETQYF
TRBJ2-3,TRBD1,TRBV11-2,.,TGTGCCAGCAGCCTAATCGGACAGGGGATAACAGATACGCAGTATTTT,CASSLIGQGITDTQYF
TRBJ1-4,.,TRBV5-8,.,TGTGCCAGCCGAGAGACAGTCACTAATGAAAAACTGTTTTTT,CASRETVTNEKLFF
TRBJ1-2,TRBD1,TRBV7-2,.,TGTGCCAGCAGCCAGGGGGTTGGCTATGGCTACACCTTC,CASSQGVGYGYTF
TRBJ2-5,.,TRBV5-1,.,TGCGCCAGCAGCTTGGCCGGGCTAGCGAAGGAAGAGACCCAGTACTTC,CASSLAGLAKEETQYF
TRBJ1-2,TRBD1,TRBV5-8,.,TGTGCCAGCAGCTTGGCGGACAGGGTTAACTATGGCTACACCTTC,CASSLADRVNYGYTF
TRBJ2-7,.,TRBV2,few,TGTGCCAGCAGCGGGAGCTCCTACGAGCAGTACTTC,CASSGSSYEQYF
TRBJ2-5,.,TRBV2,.,TGTGCCAGCATAAGGGGGGCTCAAGAGACCCAGTACTTC,CASIRGAQETQYF
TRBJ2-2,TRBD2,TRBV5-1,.,TGCGCCAGCAGCCCAATCGGGACTAGCGGCACCGGGGAGCTGTTTTTT,CASSPIGTSGTGELFF
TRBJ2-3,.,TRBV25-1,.,TGTGCCAGCAGTGAGGGGATATTTAGCACAGATACGCAGTATTTT,CASSEGIFSTDTQYF
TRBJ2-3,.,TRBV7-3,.,TGTGCCAGCAGCTCCGCGGGACCTATCACAGATACGCAGTATTTT,CASSSAGPITDTQYF
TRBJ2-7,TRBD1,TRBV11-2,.,TGTGCCAGCAGCTTACCCGGGACAGGAGCCTACGAGCAGTACTTC,CASSLPGTGAYEQYF
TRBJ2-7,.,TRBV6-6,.,TGTGCCAGCAGTTCCCCCAAATACGAGCAGTACTTC,CASSSPKYEQYF
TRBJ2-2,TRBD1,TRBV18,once,TGTGCCAGCTCCCTGGACAGGGCAATGAACACCGGGGAGCTGTTTTTT,CASSLDRAMNTGELFF
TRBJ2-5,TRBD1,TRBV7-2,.,TGTGCCAGCAGCCGACAGGGACAAGAGACCCAGTACTTC,CASSRQGQETQYF
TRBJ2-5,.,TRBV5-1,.,TGCGCCAGCAGCTTGGAGGTAGAAAAGGTGACCCAGTACTTC,CASSLEVEKVTQYF
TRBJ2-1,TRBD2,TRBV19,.,TGTGCCAGTAGGACTAGCGGGGGGGCAAGTAGGAATGAGCAGTTCTTC,CASRTSGGASRNEQFF
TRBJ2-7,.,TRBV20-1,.,TGCAGTGCTAGCGGACACTACGAGCAGTACTTC,CSASGHYEQYF
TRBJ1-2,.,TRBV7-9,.,TGTGCCAGCAGCCGTAAGGATTTTGGCGATGGCTACACCTTC,CASSRKDFGDGYTF
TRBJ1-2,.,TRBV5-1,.,TGCGCCAGCAGCTTGGGTGGATTTAACTATGGCTACACCTTC,CASSLGGFNYGYTF
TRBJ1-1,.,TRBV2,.,TGTGCCAGCAGTGAAGCGCGGGGGACTGTGGGCACTGAAGCTTTCTTT,CASSEARGTVGTEAFF
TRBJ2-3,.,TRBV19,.,TGTGCCAGTAGTAACGGACCGCTAACCAGCACAGATACGCAGTATTTT,CASSNGPLTSTDTQYF
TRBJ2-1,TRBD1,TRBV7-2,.,TGTGCCAGCAGCTTCCGACAGGGGGATTACAATGAGCAGTTCTTC,CASSFRQGDYNEQFF
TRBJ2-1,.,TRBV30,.,TGTGCCTGGAGTGTACAAGGGGGAAAGGGCGAGCAGTTCTTC,CAWSVQGGKGEQFF
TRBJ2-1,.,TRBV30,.,TGTGCCTGGAGTAAGTGGGGTAATGAGCAGTTCTTC,CAWSKWGNEQFF
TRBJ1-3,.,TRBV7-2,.,TGTGCCAGCAGCCCGGGGACGGTCTCTGGAAACACCATATATTTT,CASSPGTVSGNTIYF
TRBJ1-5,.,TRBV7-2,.,TGTGCCAGCAGCTTGTGGGGCAGGGGCTCCAATCAGCCCCAGCATTTT,CASSLWGRGSNQPQHF
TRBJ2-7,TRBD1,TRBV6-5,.,TGTGCCAGCAGTCCCCGGACAGGGTTCCGGGAGCAGTACTTC,CASSPRTGFREQYF
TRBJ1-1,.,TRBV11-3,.,TGTGCCAGCAGCTTATCCCGGACAGACATGAACACTGAAGCTTTCTTT,CASSLSRTDMNTEAFF
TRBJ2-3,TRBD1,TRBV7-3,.,TGTGCCAGCAGCAGATGGGGACAGAAGTCAGATACGCAGTATTTT,CASSRWGQKSDTQYF